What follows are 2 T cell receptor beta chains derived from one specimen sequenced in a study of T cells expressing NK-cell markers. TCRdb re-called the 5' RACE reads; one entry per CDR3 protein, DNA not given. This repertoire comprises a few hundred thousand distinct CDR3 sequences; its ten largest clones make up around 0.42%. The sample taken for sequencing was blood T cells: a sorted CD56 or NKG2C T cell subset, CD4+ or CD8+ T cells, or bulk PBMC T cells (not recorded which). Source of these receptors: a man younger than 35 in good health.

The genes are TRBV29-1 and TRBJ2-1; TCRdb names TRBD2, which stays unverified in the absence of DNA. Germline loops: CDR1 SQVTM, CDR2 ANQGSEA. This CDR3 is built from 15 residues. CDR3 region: CSASPSGRIGNEQFF.

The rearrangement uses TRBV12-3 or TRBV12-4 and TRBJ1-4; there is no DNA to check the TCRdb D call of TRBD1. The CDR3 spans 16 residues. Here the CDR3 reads CASSFRDPWTGEKLFF.